This T cell receptor (beta chain) was sequenced in a study of cytomegalovirus exposure and HLA in healthy donors (dated by TCRdb to about 2017). Regarding the complete study: In an earlier analysis of approximately 640 of the donors, 250 to 350 Gb of sequence data and just under 120 million unique TCR beta sequences from 180 million or so T cells were reported. About 310 gigabases of sequencing data and tens of millions of unique TCR sequences were included in an early release covering 500 to 750 HLA-typed donors. The genetic ancestry cluster associated with self-reported Caucasian donors included 81% of the roughly 400 genotyped donors. The aim of the study was to test whether cataloging public T cell receptors could identify signatures of past pathogen exposure. The T cell repertoires of 666 subjects were profiled by immunosequencing and related to cytomegalovirus serostatus. A separate validation cohort of roughly 110 different subjects was used in addition to the 666-subject first cohort. To predict cytomegalovirus infection status, the study brought together high-throughput TCR immunosequencing, statistical association of individual TCRs with disease status, and machine learning. A later analysis re-analyzed previously published TCR beta repertoires from hundreds of donors and added high-resolution HLA genotyping to study TCR occurrence patterns. In the later analysis, no new phenotypic data were used to find candidate immune exposures; instead, reliance was placed on TCR beta sequences and their occurrence across donors. An earlier analysis of a few hundred of the donors applied high-throughput TCR beta sequencing to assess whether each TCR beta V gene segment acted as functional or pseudogenic. Donor age, sex, ethnicity and CMV serostatus were compiled together with the repertoire data. A later genetic analysis used genome-wide SNP genotypes for about three fifths of the 666 donors, treating that subset as a discovery cohort. Every repertoire in the discovery cohort had been generated on one and the same sequencing platform. Both class I and class II loci were covered by HLA typing, at four-digit resolution. The number of donors typed differed by locus, with roughly 629-640 for A, B, C, DRB1 and DQB1, roughly 520 for DQA1, nearly 610 for DPA1, and some 470 for DPB1. Roughly 5 DR-DQ haplotypes were treated as single units for association and clustering because of strong linkage in the cohort. Across about 380 genotyped donors of the cohort, an average of approximately 220,000 unique TCR beta nucleotide sequences per donor were sequenced, and 15% to 20% of those sequences were non-productive. Overall study results and their limits: The study listed 164 TCR beta chains as associated with cytomegalovirus. The authors suggested that the approach could potentially be generalized to other disease states and immunological phenotypes. Linkage disequilibrium might explain the correlated functional status among segregating V segments, but an unknown experimental factor could not be ruled out. In a later analysis, HLA-associated TCR beta chains showed more clonal expansion and lower generation probabilities than non-associated chains that were equally common. Because some donors lacked HLA typing at each locus, the association tests relied only on the typed subset. Three of the identified cytomegalovirus-associated TCR beta chains were confirmed in vitro to be specific for cytomegalovirus antigens. Cytomegalovirus status was reported to be diagnosed by the classifier with high specificity and sensitivity in both the original and validation cohorts. In an earlier analysis of 450 to 750 of the donors, most TCR beta V segments appeared in productive rearrangements about 90% or about 30% of the time, broadly matching IMGT annotations. A later genetic analysis associated a missense DCLRE1C variant with V-gene and J-gene trimming of TCR beta chains, and an independent cohort replicated the association. The only immune exposure information available for the cohort was CMV serostatus. According to a later analysis, TCR association rates differed among HLA loci, with DRB1 alleles showing the most associated TCRs and HLA-C alleles showing the fewest. A later genetic analysis reported fewer N-insertions in productive TCRs among donors in an Asian-associated ancestry cluster than the roughly 700-donor mean. According to a later analysis, most CMV-associated TCR beta chains appeared to be HLA-restricted, and the HLA associations seemed to be driven largely by CMV exposure. Specific HLA alleles were associated with 16,951 TCR beta sequences at a false discovery rate of 0.05 in a later analysis. The cohort was sequenced for TCR beta chains only, and without alpha or paired-chain data the features that could be detected were limited. A further reported finding was that TCR beta sequences accurately predicted the HLA-A and HLA-B alleles for most subjects in the first cohort. Because counts were too low, seventeen rarely observed V segments, including chromosome 9 orphons, were excluded from the earlier analysis of 587 of the donors. A later analysis reported that several top co-occurrence clusters appeared linked to parvovirus B19, influenza, CMV and Epstein-Barr virus. The presence/absence analyses assumed that sequencing depth was roughly uniform across donors, and that assumption may not be true. A cluster of highly shared sequence variants was judged likely to be a technical artifact of the sequencing pipeline. When HLA alleles, especially DR and DQ, strongly co-occurred, attributing TCR associations to individual alleles was difficult. The 87-base-pair reads could not distinguish some IMGT-functional V segments, including TRBV6-2 and TRBV6-3, so those segments were excluded. While some public TCRs were present in many individuals, most TCR sequences turned up only very rarely across donors.

Worth noting for this clone: There is no known antigen for this receptor. Per-nucleotide qualities are absent, and no much larger clonotype sits a single base away.

The library relied on the immunoSEQ multiplex PCR assay. For the multiplex PCR, a mixture combining 60 forward primers for TCR Vbeta segments and 13 reverse primers for TCR Jbeta segments was used. A multiplex PCR assay on genomic DNA amplified the CDR3 region of rearranged TCR beta genes. On the Illumina HiSeq System, the amplified TCR beta libraries were sequenced as 87-base-pair reads. Per the source publication's procedure: Across the 700 or so repertoires, a later analysis counted some 81 million unique TCR beta chains, roughly 11 million of which were shared by at least two donors. Raw reads were error-corrected and collapsed into unique sequences by a nearest-neighbor algorithm in which closely related sequences were merged to remove PCR and sequencing errors. V, D and J gene segments were assigned by aligning CDR3 sequences to IMGT reference sequences. For a sequence to be retained, at least a six-nucleotide match to both a V gene segment and a J gene segment was required. Rearrangements were classified as productive when the CDR3 lacked stop codons and remained in frame with V and J, and all other rearrangements were classified as non-productive. CDR3 was defined according to IMGT convention as the region running from the second conserved V-encoded cysteine to the conserved J-encoded phenylalanine. The earlier analysis of more than 450 of the donors excluded sequences that lacked an unambiguous match to a single V gene segment. In an earlier analysis of 587 of the donors, a V segment was called functional when productive rearrangements were above 56.7%, and segregating when the standard deviation between donors exceeded 5%. A statistical classification framework was developed to diagnose cytomegalovirus status using the catalog of TCR beta chain sequences. V and J gene assignment, in a later analysis, came from comparing TCR nucleotide sequences with IMGT/GENE-DB human TR gene sequences. In a later analysis, CDR3 sequences and most-parsimonious VDJ recombination scenarios were assigned using the TCRdist pipeline. A later analysis defined each TCR beta chain by its CDR3 amino acid sequence plus V-gene family, and excluded reads lacking a unique V-gene family. As a way to deal with suspected cross-contamination and a sequencing artifact, a later analysis dropped 450 to 600 nucleotide sequences that were highly shared and had low generation probability. A later analysis calculated a clonal expansion index for each public chain from normalized within-repertoire ranks of inferred template counts. In a later analysis, generation probabilities were computed with a VDJ recombination model fitted to out-of-frame rearrangements, and the resulting probabilities were checked against IGoR. In a later analysis, hypergeometric tests were used to score TCR-TCR, TCR-HLA and TCR-CMV co-occurrence, with a repertoire-size bias correction applied to TCR pairs. In a later analysis, false discovery rates were estimated by permuting HLA or CMV assignments 20 times. In a later analysis, co-occurring TCRs were grouped using DBSCAN, and TCRdist sequence similarity was added for clustering within HLA-allele-positive subsets. Repertoires with fewer than 30,000 or more than 120,000 public chains were left out of co-occurrence clustering, as were four to six repertoires with anomalous nucleotide sharing. The source is immuneACCESS, and TCRdb retained only in-frame sequences with V and J called. Part of the clones is not carried over; for the studies checked, unresolved V genes explain less than half of this, and the remainder is unexplained. The V and J calls and clone size are taken from that table; D and trimming were inferred from the DNA. This sample gives roughly 100,000 clones in total; around 77% of them show up just once. Roughly 9.6% of the sample rests with the top ten.

The cohort comprised hundreds of healthy bone marrow donors. At the time of sampling, all cohort members were nominally healthy, though unrecorded immune exposures were likely present. The donor was CMV seropositive and belonged to the group of about 290 seropositive cohort members. A peripheral blood sample was provided by each donor, and peripheral blood mononuclear cells were used for TCR beta sequencing. The Qiagen DNeasy Blood Extraction Kit was used to extract genomic DNA from the blood cell samples. The CDR3 holds 16 amino acids from the cysteine to the phenylalanine. The CDR3 DNA has 48 bases and is translated from base 1. Taken from the germline V gene, the CDR1 and CDR2 loops are SGHTA and FQGTGA. V ends up 5 bases short and J 0 bases short, with an unmatched junction base count of 9.

The sequence joins TRBV7-3 to TRBJ1-2; TRBD1 aligns with 7 central bases. This clonotype originated in a male donor in good health and CMV-seropositive. Sequencing input: PBMCs. The CDR3 in this case is CASSPQHDRANYGYTF. Here is the DNA: TGTGCCAGCAGCCCTCAACACGACAGGGCTAACTATGGCTACACCTTC.